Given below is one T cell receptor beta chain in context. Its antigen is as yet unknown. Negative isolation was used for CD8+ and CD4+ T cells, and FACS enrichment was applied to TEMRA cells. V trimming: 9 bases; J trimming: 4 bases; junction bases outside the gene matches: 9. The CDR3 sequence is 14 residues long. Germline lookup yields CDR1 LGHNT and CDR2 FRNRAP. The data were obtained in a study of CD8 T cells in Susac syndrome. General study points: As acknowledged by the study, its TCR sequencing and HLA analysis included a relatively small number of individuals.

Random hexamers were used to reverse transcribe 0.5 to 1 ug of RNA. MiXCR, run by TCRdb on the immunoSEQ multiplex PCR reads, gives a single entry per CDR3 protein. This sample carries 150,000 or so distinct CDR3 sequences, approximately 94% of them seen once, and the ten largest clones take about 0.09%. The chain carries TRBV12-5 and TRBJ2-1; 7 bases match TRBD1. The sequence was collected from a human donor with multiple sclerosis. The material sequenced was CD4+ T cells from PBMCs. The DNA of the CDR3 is TGTGCTAGCATCCGGGACAGACTATACAATGAGCAGTTCTTC. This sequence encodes CASIRDRLYNEQFF.